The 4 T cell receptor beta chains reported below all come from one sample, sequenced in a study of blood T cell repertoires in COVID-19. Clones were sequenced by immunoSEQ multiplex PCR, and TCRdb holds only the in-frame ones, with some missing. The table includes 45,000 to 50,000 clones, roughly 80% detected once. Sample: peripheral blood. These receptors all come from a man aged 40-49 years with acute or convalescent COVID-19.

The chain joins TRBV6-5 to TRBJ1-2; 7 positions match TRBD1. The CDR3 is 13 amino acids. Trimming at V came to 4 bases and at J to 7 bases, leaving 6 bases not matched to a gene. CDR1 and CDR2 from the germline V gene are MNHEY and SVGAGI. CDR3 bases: TGTGCCAGCAGTTTGAAGACAGGGTCTGGCTACACCTTC. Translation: CASSLKTGSGYTF.

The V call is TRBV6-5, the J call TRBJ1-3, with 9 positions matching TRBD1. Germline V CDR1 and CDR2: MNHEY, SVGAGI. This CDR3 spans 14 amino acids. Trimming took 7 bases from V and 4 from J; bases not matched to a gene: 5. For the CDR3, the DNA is TGTGCCAGCACCGGACAGGGGCTCGGAAACACCATATATTTT. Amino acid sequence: CASTGQGLGNTIYF.

CDR3 sequence (DNA): TGTGCCAGCAGGCTCCGGGACAAGCGGTCACCCCTCCACTTT. It is translated as CASRLRDKRSPLHF. The gene calls are TRBV27 and TRBJ1-6, with D possibly matching TRBD1 (6 bases). From germline, CDR1 is MNHEY and CDR2 SMNVEV (reference sequence). Trimming removed 6 bases from V and 10 bases from J, with 16 bases in between. The CDR3 length is 14 residues.

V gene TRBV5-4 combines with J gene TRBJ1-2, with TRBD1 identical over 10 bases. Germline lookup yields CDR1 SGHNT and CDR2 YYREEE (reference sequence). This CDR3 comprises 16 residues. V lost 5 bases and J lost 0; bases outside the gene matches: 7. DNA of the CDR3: TGTGCCAGCAGACGGGACAGGGGTCTGCCTAACTATGGCTACACCTTC. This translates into CASRRDRGLPNYGYTF. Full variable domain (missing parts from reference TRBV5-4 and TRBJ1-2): ETGVTQSPTHLIKTRGQQVTLRCSSQSGHNTVSWYQQALGQGPQFIFQYYREEENGRGNFPPRFSGLQFPNYSSELNVNALELDDSALYLCASRRDRGLPNYGYTFGSGTRLTVV.